Listed below are T cell receptor beta chains from one sample, sequenced in a study of identical twins. TCRdb itself ran the 5' RACE reads through MiXCR, one entry per CDR3 protein. The sample carries about 210,000 distinct CDR3 sequences, around 10% recorded once. Sample: memory (CD45RO+) T cells sorted from blood. The receptor set was obtained from a woman aged 18-29 years in good health. CDR3s leave out the opening cysteine and the closing phenylalanine or tryptophan. Each record gives: V gene, CDR3 protein.

v_call: TRBV10-3
cdr3_aa: AISVRDEQY

v_call: TRBV5-5
cdr3_aa: ASSLGWVGNTEAF

v_call: TRBV12-3/TRBV12-4
cdr3_aa: ASSSSRGATGELF

v_call: TRBV7-2
cdr3_aa: ASSFLAGEGTQY

v_call: TRBV2
cdr3_aa: ASSEAGGDNEQF

v_call: TRBV20-1
cdr3_aa: SARGSRIQGARETQY

v_call: TRBV21-1
cdr3_aa: ASDSVRDRGSAEAF

v_call: TRBV6-5
cdr3_aa: ASSYSGGNVLT

v_call: TRBV28
cdr3_aa: ASSSWTGVDEKLF

v_call: TRBV5-1
cdr3_aa: ASRETSGGQNTGELF

v_call: TRBV7-3
cdr3_aa: ASTPRVFGANVLT

v_call: TRBV12-3/TRBV12-4
cdr3_aa: ASSPLGSLGNTIY

v_call: TRBV27
cdr3_aa: ASSPPRGVGNEQF

v_call: TRBV19
cdr3_aa: ATRRGSGGSYEQY

v_call: TRBV20-1
cdr3_aa: SAAQGGTGANVLT

v_call: TRBV2
cdr3_aa: ASSSGTWGYT

v_call: TRBV10-3
cdr3_aa: AIKGLLNTEAF

v_call: TRBV12-3/TRBV12-4
cdr3_aa: ASSGRTSGTLETQY

v_call: TRBV12-3/TRBV12-4
cdr3_aa: ASNPGIAEETQY

v_call: TRBV29-1
cdr3_aa: SVLEGYGYT

v_call: TRBV12-3/TRBV12-4
cdr3_aa: ASSFSRTVPI

v_call: TRBV5-6
cdr3_aa: ASSLQGVVYGYT

v_call: TRBV7-9
cdr3_aa: ASSFGGNTEAF

v_call: TRBV12-3/TRBV12-4
cdr3_aa: ASSFTANGYT

v_call: TRBV20-1
cdr3_aa: SARRPSSGKETQY

v_call: TRBV5-6
cdr3_aa: ASSRGRSGNTIY

v_call: TRBV24-1
cdr3_aa: ATSDLLTDTQY

v_call: TRBV12-3/TRBV12-4
cdr3_aa: ASSLWGAGDLTYEQY

v_call: TRBV7-2
cdr3_aa: ASSPPGRVAF

v_call: TRBV20-1
cdr3_aa: SARAGQWDSNEQF

v_call: TRBV6-2/TRBV6-3
cdr3_aa: ASSYSGSGEQY

v_call: TRBV20-1
cdr3_aa: SARMWGGSGLAF

v_call: TRBV27
cdr3_aa: ASSPLGSGNTIY

v_call: TRBV6-1
cdr3_aa: ASTSRGGTGGYEKLF

v_call: TRBV14
cdr3_aa: ASSLEPGQGNYGYT

v_call: TRBV12-3/TRBV12-4
cdr3_aa: ASSLVRGANVLT

v_call: TRBV20-1
cdr3_aa: SARASGTSGRRAYEQY

v_call: TRBV20-1
cdr3_aa: SANAAGRSYEQY

v_call: TRBV25-1
cdr3_aa: ASSGISGDYGYT

v_call: TRBV12-3/TRBV12-4
cdr3_aa: ASSSDSYEQY

v_call: TRBV10-3
cdr3_aa: AIRTSGGQQETQY

v_call: TRBV7-2
cdr3_aa: ASSPSGNQPQH

v_call: TRBV7-2
cdr3_aa: ASSPGQGLAARGY

v_call: TRBV5-1
cdr3_aa: ASSLRTSGGVTDTQY

v_call: TRBV7-9
cdr3_aa: ASTGAGSRGRETQY

v_call: TRBV11-3
cdr3_aa: ASRAGANTGELF

v_call: TRBV25-1
cdr3_aa: ASSGVGETQY

v_call: TRBV14
cdr3_aa: ASSQQFSGANVLT

v_call: TRBV15
cdr3_aa: ATSTARYQPQH

v_call: TRBV10-3
cdr3_aa: AISETSAPVDDEQF

v_call: TRBV7-9
cdr3_aa: ASSADRGFSGYT

v_call: TRBV24-1
cdr3_aa: ATGRDVTGELF

v_call: TRBV6-1
cdr3_aa: ASSKHRGDYEQY

v_call: TRBV20-1
cdr3_aa: SATRDSNTGELF

v_call: TRBV21-1
cdr3_aa: ASSKAGRAYEQY

v_call: TRBV20-1
cdr3_aa: SASRIPGNTIY

v_call: TRBV11-2
cdr3_aa: ASSLAGFSGQY

v_call: TRBV3-1
cdr3_aa: ASSQGGGQGAETQY

v_call: TRBV5-1
cdr3_aa: ASSGKGNTEAF

v_call: TRBV5-4
cdr3_aa: ASSRSETTGELF